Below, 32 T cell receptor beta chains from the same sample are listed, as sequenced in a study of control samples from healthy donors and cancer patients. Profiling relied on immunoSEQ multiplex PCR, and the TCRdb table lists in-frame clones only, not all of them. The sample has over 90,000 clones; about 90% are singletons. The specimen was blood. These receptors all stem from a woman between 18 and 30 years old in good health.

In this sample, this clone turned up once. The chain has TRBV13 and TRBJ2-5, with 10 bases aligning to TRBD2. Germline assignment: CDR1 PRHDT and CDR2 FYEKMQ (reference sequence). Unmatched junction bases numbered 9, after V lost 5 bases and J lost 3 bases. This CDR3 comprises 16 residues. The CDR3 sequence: CASSRLAGVLEETQYF. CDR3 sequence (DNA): TGTGCCAGCAGCCGTCTAGCGGGAGTCCTGGAAGAGACCCAGTACTTC.

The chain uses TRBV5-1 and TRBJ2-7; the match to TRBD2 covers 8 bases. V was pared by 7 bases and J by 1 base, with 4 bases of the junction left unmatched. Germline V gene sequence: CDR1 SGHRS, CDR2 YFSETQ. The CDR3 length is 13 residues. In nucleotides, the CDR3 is TGCGCCAGCCAGCGGGAGTCATCCTACGAGCAGTACTTC. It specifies CASQRESSYEQYF.

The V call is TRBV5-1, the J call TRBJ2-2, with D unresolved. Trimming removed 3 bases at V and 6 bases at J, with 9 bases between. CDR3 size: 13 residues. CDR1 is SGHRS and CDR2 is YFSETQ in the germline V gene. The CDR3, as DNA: TGCGCCAGCAGCTCTCTAGTCCCCGGGGAGCTGTTTTTT. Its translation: CASSSLVPGELFF.

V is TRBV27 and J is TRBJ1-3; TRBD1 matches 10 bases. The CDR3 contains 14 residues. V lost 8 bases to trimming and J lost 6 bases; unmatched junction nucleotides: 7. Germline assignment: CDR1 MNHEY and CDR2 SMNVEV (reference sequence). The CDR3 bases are TGTGCCAGCCGCCCGGGACAGGGGATAAACACCATATATTTT. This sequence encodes CASRPGQGINTIYF.

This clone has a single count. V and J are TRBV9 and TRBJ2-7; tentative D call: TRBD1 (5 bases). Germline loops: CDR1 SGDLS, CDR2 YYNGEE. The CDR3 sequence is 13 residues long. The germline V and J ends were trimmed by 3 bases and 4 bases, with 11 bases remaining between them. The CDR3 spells CASSANQGYEQYF. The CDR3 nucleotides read TGTGCCAGCAGCGCGAACCAGGGATACGAGCAGTACTTC. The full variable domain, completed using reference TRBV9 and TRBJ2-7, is DSGVTQTPKHLITATGQRVTLRCSPRSGDLSVYWYQQSLDQGLQFLIQYYNGEERAKGNILERFSAQQFPDLHSELNLSSLELGDSALYFCASSANQGYEQYFGPGTRLTVT.

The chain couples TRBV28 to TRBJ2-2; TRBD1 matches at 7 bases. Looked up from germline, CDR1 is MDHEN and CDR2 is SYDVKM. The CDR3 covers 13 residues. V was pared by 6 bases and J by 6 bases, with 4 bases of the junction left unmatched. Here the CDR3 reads CASRRTGAGELFF. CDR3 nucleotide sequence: TGTGCCAGCAGACGGACAGGTGCCGGGGAGCTGTTTTTT.

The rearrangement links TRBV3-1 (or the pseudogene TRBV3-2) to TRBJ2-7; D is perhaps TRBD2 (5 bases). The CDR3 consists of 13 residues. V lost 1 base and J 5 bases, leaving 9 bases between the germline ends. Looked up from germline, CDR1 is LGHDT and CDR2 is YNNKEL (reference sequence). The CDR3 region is CASSQVSGDEQYF. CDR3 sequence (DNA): TGTGCCAGCAGCCAAGTTTCCGGGGACGAGCAGTACTTC.

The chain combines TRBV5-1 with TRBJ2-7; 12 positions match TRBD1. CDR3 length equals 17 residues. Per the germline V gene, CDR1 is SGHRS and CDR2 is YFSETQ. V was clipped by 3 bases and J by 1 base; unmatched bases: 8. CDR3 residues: CASSSRDRGPLSYEQYF. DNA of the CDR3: TGCGCCAGCAGCTCCCGGGACAGGGGGCCCTTGTCCTACGAGCAGTACTTC.

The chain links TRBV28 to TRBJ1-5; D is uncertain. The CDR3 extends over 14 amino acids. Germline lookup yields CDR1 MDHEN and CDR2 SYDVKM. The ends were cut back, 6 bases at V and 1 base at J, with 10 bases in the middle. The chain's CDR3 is CASRPTLSNQPQHF. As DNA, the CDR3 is TGTGCCAGCAGGCCGACATTGAGCAATCAGCCCCAGCATTTT.

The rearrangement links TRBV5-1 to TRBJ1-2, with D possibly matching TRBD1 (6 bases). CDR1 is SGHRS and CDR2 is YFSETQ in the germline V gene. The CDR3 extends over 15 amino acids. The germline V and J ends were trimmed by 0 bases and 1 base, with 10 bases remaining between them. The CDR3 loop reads CASSLAGTYNYGYTF. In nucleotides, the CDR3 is TGCGCCAGCAGCTTGGCCGGGACATATAACTATGGCTACACCTTC.

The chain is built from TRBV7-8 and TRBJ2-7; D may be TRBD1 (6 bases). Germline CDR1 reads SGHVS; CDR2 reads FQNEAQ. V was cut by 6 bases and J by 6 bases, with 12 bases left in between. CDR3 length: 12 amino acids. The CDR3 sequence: CASSQQGSEQYF. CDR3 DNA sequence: TGTGCCAGCAGTCAACAGGGAAGCGAGCAGTACTTC.

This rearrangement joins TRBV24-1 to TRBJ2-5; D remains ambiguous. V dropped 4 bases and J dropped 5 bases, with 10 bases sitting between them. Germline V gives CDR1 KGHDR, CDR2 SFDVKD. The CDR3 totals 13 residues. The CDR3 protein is CATSEVDGETQYF. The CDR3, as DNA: TGTGCCACCAGTGAGGTAGATGGGGAGACCCAGTACTTC.

The CDR3 bases are TGTGCCAGCACCCCAGGGGACAGCGGCAATCAGCCCCAGCATTTT. Translated, it gives CASTPGDSGNQPQHF. The chain employs TRBV7-9 and TRBJ1-5; 7 bases agree with TRBD1. This CDR3 has 15 residues. V lost 7 bases, J lost 2 bases, and 8 bases stayed unmatched. CDR1 SEHNR and CDR2 FQNEAQ come from the germline V gene (reference sequence).

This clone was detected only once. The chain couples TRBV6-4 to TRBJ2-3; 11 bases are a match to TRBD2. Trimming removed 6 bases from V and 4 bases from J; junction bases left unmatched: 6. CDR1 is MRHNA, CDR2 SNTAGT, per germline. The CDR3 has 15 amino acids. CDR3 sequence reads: CASSNTSGGSDTQYF. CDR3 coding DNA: TGTGCCAGCAGCAATACTAGCGGGGGCTCAGATACGCAGTATTTT.

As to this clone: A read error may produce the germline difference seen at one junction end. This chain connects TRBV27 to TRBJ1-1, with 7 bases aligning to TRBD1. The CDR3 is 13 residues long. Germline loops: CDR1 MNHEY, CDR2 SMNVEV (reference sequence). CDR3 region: CASSLSQGTEAFF. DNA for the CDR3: TGTGCCAGCAGTCTATCACAGGGGACTGAAGCTTTCTTT.

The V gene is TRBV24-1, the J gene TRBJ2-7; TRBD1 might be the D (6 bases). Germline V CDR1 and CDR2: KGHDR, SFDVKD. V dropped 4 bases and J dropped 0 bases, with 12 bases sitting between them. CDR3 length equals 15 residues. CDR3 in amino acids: CATSESGQNSYEQYF. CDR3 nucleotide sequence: TGTGCCACCAGTGAATCCGGACAGAACTCCTACGAGCAGTACTTC.

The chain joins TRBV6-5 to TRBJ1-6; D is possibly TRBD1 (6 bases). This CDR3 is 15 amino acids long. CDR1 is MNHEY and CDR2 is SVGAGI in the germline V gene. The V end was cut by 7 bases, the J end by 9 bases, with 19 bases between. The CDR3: CASKATQGPGSPLHF. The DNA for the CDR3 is TGTGCCAGCAAAGCTACGCAGGGGCCGGGTTCACCCCTCCACTTT.

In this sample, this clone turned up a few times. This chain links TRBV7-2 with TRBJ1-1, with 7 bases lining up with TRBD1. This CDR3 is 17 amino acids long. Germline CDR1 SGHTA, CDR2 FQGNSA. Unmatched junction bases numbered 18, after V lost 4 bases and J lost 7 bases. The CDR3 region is CASSSPGFRGSVIEAFF. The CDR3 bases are TGTGCCAGCAGCTCCCCAGGGTTCAGGGGGTCTGTGATTGAAGCTTTCTTT.

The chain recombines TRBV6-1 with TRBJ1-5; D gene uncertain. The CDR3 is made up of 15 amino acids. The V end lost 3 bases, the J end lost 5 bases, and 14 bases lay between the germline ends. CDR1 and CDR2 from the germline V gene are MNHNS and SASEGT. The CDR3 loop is CASSDGRGSHQPQHF. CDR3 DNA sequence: TGTGCCAGCAGTGATGGTCGGGGATCGCATCAGCCCCAGCATTTT.

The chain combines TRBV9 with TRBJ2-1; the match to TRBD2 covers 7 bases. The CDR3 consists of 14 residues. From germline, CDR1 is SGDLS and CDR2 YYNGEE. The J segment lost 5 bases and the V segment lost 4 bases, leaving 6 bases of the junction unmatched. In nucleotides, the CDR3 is TGTGCCAGCAGCCTTGGGACTACCGACAATGAGCAGTTCTTC. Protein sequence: CASSLGTTDNEQFF.

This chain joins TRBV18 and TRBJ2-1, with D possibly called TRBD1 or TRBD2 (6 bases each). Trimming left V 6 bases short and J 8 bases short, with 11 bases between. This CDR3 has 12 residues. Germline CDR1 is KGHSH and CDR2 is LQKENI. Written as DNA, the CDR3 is TGTGCCAGCTCGCCGAGGGGGGATGAGCAGTTCTTC. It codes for CASSPRGDEQFF.

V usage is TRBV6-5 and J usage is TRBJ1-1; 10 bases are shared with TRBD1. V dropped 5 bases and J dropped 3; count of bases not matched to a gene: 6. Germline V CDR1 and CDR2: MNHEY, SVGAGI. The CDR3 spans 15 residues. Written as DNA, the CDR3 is TGTGCCAGCAGTATCCTCGGGACAGGGGACACTGAAGCTTTCTTT. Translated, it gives CASSILGTGDTEAFF.

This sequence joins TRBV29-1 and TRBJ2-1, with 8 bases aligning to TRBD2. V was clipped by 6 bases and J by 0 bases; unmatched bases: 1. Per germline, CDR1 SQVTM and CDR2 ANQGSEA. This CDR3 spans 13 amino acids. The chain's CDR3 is CSVRGASYNEQFF. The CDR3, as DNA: TGCAGCGTGCGGGGGGCCTCCTACAATGAGCAGTTCTTC.

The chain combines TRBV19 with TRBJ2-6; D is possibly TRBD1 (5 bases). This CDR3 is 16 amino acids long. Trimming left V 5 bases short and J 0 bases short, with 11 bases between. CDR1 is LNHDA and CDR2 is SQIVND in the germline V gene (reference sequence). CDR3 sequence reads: CASSFSTVSGANVLTF. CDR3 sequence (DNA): TGTGCCAGTAGTTTCTCGACAGTCTCTGGGGCCAACGTCCTGACTTTC.

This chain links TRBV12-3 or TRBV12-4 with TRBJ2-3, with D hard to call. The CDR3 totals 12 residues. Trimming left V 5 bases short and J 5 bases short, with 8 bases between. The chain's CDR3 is CASSGVGDTQYF. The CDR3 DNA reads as TGTGCCAGCAGTGGGGTGGGAGATACGCAGTATTTT.

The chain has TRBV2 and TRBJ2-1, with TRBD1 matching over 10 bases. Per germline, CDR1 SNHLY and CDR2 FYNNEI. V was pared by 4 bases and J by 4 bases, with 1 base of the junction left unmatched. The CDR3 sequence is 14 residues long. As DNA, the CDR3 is TGTGCCAGCAGTGGACAGGGGGCTTACAATGAGCAGTTCTTC. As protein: CASSGQGAYNEQFF. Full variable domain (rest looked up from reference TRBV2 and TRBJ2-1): EPEVTQTPSHQVTQMGQEVILRCVPISNHLYFYWYRQILGQKVEFLVSFYNNEISEKSEIFDDQFSVERPDGSNFTLKIRSTKLEDSAMYFCASSGQGAYNEQFFGPGTRLTVL.

The CDR3 nucleotides read TGTGCCAGCAGCGTAGAAGGGCTGGCAGGGGGGCAAATGAACACTGAAGCTTTCTTT. Translated: CASSVEGLAGGQMNTEAFF. This chain uses TRBV9 with TRBJ1-1; TRBD1 agrees at 7 bases. This CDR3 is 19 amino acids long. Germline trimming cut 0 bases from V and 0 bases from J; bases unmatched to any gene: 14. Germline CDR1 and CDR2: SGDLS and YYNGEE.

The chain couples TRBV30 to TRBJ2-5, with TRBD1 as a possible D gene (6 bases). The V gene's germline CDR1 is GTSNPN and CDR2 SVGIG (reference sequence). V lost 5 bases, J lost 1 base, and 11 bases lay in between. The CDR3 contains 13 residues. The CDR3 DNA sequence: TGTGCCTGGGAAGGGGACACCCAAGAGACCCAGTACTTC. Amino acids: CAWEGDTQETQYF.

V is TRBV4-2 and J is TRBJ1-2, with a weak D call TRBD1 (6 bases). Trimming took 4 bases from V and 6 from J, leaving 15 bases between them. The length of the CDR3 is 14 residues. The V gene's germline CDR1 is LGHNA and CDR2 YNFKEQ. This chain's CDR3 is CASSPRPSGDGYTF. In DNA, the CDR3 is TGTGCCAGCAGCCCCCGGCCTTCAGGGGATGGCTACACCTTC.

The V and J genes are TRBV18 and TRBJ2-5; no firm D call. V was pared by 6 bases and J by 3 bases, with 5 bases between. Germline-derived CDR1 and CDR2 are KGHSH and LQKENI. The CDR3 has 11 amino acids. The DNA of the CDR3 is TGTGCCAGCTCCAAGGAAGAGACCCAGTACTTC. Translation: CASSKEETQYF.

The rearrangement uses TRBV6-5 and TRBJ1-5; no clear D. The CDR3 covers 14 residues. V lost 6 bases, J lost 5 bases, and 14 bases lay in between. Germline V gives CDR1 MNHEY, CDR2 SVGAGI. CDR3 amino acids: CASREGGSHQPQHF. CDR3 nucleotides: TGTGCCAGCAGGGAGGGAGGGAGCCATCAGCCCCAGCATTTT.

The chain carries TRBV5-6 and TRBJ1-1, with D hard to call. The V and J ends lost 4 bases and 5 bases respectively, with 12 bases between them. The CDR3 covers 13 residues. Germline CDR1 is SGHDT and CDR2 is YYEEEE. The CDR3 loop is CASSHGPRTEAFF. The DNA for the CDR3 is TGTGCCAGCAGCCATGGGCCCCGAACTGAAGCTTTCTTT.